This TCR beta chain was sequenced for a study of cytomegalovirus exposure and HLA in healthy donors. Trimming pared 6 bases from V and 2 bases from J, leaving 13 bases between. The germline gives CDR1 SGHDN, CDR2 FVKESK. The CDR3 runs 14 residues. Vbeta (60) and Jbeta (13) primers were used in the PCR. Some clones are missing from TCRdb's copy, which holds only in-frame ones; the method was immunoSEQ multiplex PCR. The sample's table shows about 84,000 clones. This clonotype originated in a man aged 45-65 years in good health and CMV-seronegative. The material sequenced was PBMCs. The chain is built from TRBV14 and TRBJ2-5; D is perhaps TRBD2 (6 bases). Here the CDR3 reads CASSRDSNQETQYF. CDR3 DNA sequence: TGTGCCAGCAGTAGGGACTCCAATCAAGAGACCCAGTACTTC. The complete variable domain, with remaining parts taken from reference TRBV14 and TRBJ2-5, reads EAGVTQFPSHSVIEKGQTVTLRCDPISGHDNLYWYRRVMGKEIKFLLHFVKESKQDESGMPNNRFLAERTGGTYSTLKVQPAELEDSGVYFCASSRDSNQETQYFGPGTRLLVL.